The T cell receptor (beta chain) under discussion was sequenced for a study of cytomegalovirus exposure and HLA in healthy donors. PCR used 60 Vbeta primers and 13 Jbeta primers. Libraries were prepared by immunoSEQ multiplex PCR; TCRdb keeps only in-frame clonotypes and omits some of them. The sample consists of over 150,000 clones, 70% to 80% of them appearing once. This clone occurred a few times. Its antigen is currently unknown. Whole-study results and caveats: The study reported that TCR beta sequences accurately predicted HLA-A and HLA-B alleles in most subjects. It was in a later analysis that TCR association rates were seen to vary by HLA locus, highest for DRB1 and lowest for HLA-C. Cytomegalovirus status, reportedly, was diagnosed with high specificity and sensitivity by the classifier.

Germline trimming cut 4 bases from V and 4 bases from J; bases unmatched to any gene: 1. The CDR3 covers 13 residues. Germline V gene lookup returns CDR1 MNHNS and CDR2 SASEGT. The sequenced material came from PBMCs. The chain carries TRBV6-1 and TRBJ2-7; 10 bases line up with TRBD1. This sequence was found in a man in his 60s in good health and CMV-seronegative. The CDR3 DNA sequence: TGTGCCAGCAGTGGGACAGGGGGGTACGAGCAGTACTTC. This translates into CASSGTGGYEQYF.